Following are 8 T cell receptor beta chains from one sample sequenced in a study of blood T cell repertoires in COVID-19. Measured with immunoSEQ multiplex PCR; TCRdb has only the in-frame clones, and not every one. The sample yields about 160,000 clones, 84% seen once. The specimen sequenced was peripheral blood. Source of these receptors: a man between 65 and 85 years old with acute or convalescent COVID-19.

This chain uses TRBV6-5 with TRBJ1-2, with 9 bases aligning to TRBD1. CDR3 length: 15 residues. Losses at the gene ends were 6 bases for V and 8 bases for J; bases not matched to a gene: 13. The V gene's germline CDR1 is MNHEY and CDR2 SVGAGI. The CDR3 loop reads CASSRNEQGAEGYTF. The CDR3 bases are TGTGCCAGCAGCCGCAACGAACAGGGGGCGGAGGGCTACACCTTC.

The chain employs TRBV7-2 and TRBJ2-4, with D unclear. CDR1 and CDR2 (germline): SGHTA, FQGNSA. This CDR3 is built from 15 residues. The V end was cut by 5 bases, the J end by 5 bases, with 16 bases between. Written as DNA, the CDR3 is TGTGCCAGCAGCCCGCAAGTGGCCGAGGAAAACATTCAGTACTTC. It yields the protein CASSPQVAEENIQYF.

The V and J genes are TRBV6-5 and TRBJ2-5; no reliable D call. The CDR3 loop spans 14 amino acids. Per germline, CDR1 MNHEY and CDR2 SVGAGI. Trimming cost V 1 base and J 5 bases, with 11 bases left between them. This chain's CDR3 is CASSYLSRSETQYF. CDR3 nucleotide sequence: TGTGCCAGCAGTTACTTATCCAGGTCGGAGACCCAGTACTTC.

This rearrangement joins TRBV19 to TRBJ2-7; 7 nucleotides agree with TRBD2. The ends lost 2 bases at V and 7 bases at J; junction bases unmatched: 8. From germline, CDR1 is LNHDA and CDR2 SQIVND (reference sequence). The CDR3 contains 14 residues. The CDR3 region is CASSIRGGTGEQYF. The CDR3 nucleotides are TGTGCCAGTAGTATACGGGGAGGGACTGGTGAGCAGTACTTC. The full variable domain, with the rest looked up from reference TRBV19 and TRBJ2-7, is DGGITQSPKYLFRKEGQNVTLSCEQNLNHDAMYWYRQDPGQGLRLIYYSQIVNDFQKGDIAEGYSVSREKKESFPLTVTSAQKNPTAFYLCASSIRGGTGEQYFGPGTRLTVT.

In its sample, this clone was seen a few times. V and J are TRBV10-3 and TRBJ2-1; TRBD1 might be the D (6 bases). The V end was cut by 11 bases, the J end by 5 bases, with 19 bases between. CDR3 length equals 14 residues. Looked up from germline, CDR1 is ENHRY and CDR2 is SYGVKD. Here the CDR3 reads CASRDRNYHNEQFF. The CDR3 coding sequence is TGTGCCTCCCGAGACAGGAACTACCACAATGAGCAGTTCTTC.

V is TRBV2 and J is TRBJ1-4, with 10 bases lining up with TRBD1. CDR3 length: 17 residues. V shed 6 bases and J 2 bases; nucleotides not matched to a gene: 9. CDR1 is SNHLY and CDR2 is FYNNEI in the germline V gene. The CDR3 sequence: CASSLTGGGRTNEKLFF. CDR3 bases: TGTGCCAGCAGCTTGACAGGGGGCGGACGGACTAATGAAAAACTGTTTTTT.

This chain joins TRBV9 and TRBJ1-2; 9 bases map to TRBD1. The CDR3 totals 14 residues. CDR1 is SGDLS and CDR2 is YYNGEE in the germline V gene. Trimming took 3 bases from V and 3 from J; bases not matched to a gene: 3. CDR3 in DNA: TGTGCCAGCAGCGGGGGACAGGGCGACTATGGCTACACCTTC. This sequence encodes CASSGGQGDYGYTF. The variable domain in full, completed from reference TRBV9 and TRBJ1-2, reads DSGVTQTPKHLITATGQRVTLRCSPRSGDLSVYWYQQSLDQGLQFLIQYYNGEERAKGNILERFSAQQFPDLHSELNLSSLELGDSALYFCASSGGQGDYGYTFGSGTRLTVV.

This chain connects TRBV5-6 to TRBJ2-5, with TRBD2 as a possible D gene (5 bases). Germline-derived CDR1 and CDR2 are SGHDT and YYEEEE. Trimming cost V 0 bases and J 2 bases, with 8 bases left between them. The CDR3 extends over 14 amino acids. The CDR3 nucleotides read TGTGCCAGCAGCTTGGGGGGAGTACAAGAGACCCAGTACTTC. The encoded protein is CASSLGGVQETQYF.